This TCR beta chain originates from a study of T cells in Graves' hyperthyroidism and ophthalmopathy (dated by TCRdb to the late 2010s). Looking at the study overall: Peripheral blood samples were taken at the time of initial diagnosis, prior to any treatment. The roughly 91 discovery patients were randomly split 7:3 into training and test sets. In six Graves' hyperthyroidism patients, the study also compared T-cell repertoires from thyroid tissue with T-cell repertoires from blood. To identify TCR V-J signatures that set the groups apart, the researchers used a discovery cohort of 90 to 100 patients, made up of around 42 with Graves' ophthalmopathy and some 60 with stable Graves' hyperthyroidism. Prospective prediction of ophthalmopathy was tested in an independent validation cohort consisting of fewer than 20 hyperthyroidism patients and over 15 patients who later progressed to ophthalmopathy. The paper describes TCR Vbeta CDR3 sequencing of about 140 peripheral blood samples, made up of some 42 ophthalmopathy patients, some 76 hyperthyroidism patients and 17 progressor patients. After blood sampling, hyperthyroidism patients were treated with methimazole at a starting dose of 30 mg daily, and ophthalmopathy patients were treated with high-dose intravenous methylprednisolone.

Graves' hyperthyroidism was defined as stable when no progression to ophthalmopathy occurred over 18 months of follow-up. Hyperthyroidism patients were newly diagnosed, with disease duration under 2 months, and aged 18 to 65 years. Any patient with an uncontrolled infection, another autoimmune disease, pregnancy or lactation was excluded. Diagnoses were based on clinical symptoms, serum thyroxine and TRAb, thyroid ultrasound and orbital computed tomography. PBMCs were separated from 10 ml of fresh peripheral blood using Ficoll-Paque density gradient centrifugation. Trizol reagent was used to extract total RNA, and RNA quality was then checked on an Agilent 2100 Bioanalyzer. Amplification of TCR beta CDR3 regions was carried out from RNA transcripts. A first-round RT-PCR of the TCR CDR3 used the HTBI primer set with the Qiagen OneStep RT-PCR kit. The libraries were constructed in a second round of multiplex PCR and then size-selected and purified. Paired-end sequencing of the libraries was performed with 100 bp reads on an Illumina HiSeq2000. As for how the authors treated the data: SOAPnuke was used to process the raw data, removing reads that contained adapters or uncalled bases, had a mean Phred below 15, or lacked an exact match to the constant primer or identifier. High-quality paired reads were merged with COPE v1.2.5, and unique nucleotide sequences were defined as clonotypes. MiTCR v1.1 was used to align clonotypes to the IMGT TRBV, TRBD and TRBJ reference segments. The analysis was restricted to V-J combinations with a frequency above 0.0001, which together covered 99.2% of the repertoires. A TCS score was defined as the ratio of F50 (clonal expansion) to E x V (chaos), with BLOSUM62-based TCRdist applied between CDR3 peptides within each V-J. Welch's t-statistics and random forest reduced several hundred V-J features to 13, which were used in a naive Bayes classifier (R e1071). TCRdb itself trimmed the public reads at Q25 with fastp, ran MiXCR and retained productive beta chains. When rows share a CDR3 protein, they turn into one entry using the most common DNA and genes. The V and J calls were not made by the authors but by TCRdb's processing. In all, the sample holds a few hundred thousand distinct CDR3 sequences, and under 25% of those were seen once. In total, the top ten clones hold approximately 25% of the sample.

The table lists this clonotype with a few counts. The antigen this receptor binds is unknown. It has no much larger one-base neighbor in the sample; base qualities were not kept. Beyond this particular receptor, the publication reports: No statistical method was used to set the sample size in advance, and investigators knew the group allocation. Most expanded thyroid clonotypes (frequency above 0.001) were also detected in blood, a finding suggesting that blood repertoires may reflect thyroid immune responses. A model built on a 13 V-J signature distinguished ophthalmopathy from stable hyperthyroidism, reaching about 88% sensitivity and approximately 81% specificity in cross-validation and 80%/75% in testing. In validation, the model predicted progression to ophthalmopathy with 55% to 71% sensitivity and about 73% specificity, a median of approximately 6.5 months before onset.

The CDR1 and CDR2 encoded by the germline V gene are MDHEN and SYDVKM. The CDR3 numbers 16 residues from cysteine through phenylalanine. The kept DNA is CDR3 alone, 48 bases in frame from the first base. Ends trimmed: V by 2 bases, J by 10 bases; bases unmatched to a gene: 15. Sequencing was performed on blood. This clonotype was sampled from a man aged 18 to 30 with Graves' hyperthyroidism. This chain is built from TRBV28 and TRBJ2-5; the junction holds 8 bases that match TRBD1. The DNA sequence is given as TGTGCCAGCAGTTTAATAGACAGGGGAGCCGGTTTAGGCCAGTACTTC. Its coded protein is CASSLIDRGAGLGQYF.